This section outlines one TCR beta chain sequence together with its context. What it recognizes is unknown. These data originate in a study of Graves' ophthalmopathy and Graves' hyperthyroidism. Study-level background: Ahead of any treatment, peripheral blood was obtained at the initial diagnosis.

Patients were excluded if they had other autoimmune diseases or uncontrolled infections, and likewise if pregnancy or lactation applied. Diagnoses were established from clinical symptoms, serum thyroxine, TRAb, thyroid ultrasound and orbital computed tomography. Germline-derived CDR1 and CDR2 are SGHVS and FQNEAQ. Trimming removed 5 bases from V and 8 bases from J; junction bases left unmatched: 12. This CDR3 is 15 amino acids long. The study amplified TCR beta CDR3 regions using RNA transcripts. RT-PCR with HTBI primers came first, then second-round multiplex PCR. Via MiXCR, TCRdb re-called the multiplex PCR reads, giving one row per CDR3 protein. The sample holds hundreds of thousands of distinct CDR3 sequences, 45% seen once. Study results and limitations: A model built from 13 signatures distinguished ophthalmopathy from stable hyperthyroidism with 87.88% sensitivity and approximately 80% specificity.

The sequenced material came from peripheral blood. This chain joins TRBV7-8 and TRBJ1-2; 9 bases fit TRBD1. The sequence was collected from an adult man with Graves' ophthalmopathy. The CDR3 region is CASSQAIDRGKGYTF. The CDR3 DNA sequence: TGTGCCAGCAGCCAAGCCATAGACAGGGGGAAAGGCTACACCTTC.